Listed below are T cell receptor beta chains from one sample, sequenced in a study of CD8 T cells in ankylosing spondylitis. TCRdb re-called the 5' RACE reads with MiXCR, one entry per CDR3 protein. The sample has a few hundred thousand distinct CDR3 sequences; approximately 20% are singletons. Sequencing used blood, either unsorted or a sorted T cell fraction (not recorded which). Receptors were obtained from a male donor with ankylosing spondylitis. Each CDR3 is given with its conserved first and last residue. The D gene is left open where the match is weak. Only some rows state a clone size, as once, few, many or a class for expanded clones.

j_call d_call v_call clone_size cdr3_aa cdr3_nt
TRBJ2-2 NA TRBV4-1 NA CASSQGYKARNTGELFF TGCGCCAGCAGCCAAGGATATAAAGCGAGAAACACCGGGGAGCTGTTTTTT
TRBJ1-1 NA TRBV3-1 NA CASSQSLLDTEAFF TGTGCCAGCAGCCAATCCCTTTTGGACACTGAAGCTTTCTTT
TRBJ2-7 NA TRBV12-3/TRBV12-4 few CASSQRRGTGDEQYF TGTGCCAGCAGTCAACGCCGGGGAACTGGGGACGAGCAGTACTTC
TRBJ2-7 TRBD2 TRBV11-3 few CASSVGLAARYEQYF TGTGCCAGCAGCGTCGGACTAGCGGCCCGCTACGAGCAGTACTTC
TRBJ2-7 NA TRBV3-1 few CASSHSRGNEQYF TGTGCCAGCAGCCACAGTCGTGGCAACGAGCAGTACTTC
TRBJ1-4 NA TRBV28 few CAQMGGAEKLFF TGTGCCCAGATGGGGGGGGCTGAAAAACTGTTTTTT
TRBJ2-5 NA TRBV7-9 NA CAGGGSEQYF TGTGCCGGCGGAGGATCGGAACAGTACTTC
TRBJ2-1 NA TRBV15 once CATSRDIEQFF TGTGCCACCAGCAGGGACATTGAGCAGTTCTTC
TRBJ2-1 TRBD2 TRBV29-1 NA CSVETSGRADNEQFF TGCAGCGTTGAAACTAGCGGGAGGGCCGATAATGAGCAGTTCTTC
TRBJ1-4 TRBD1 TRBV5-1 few CASRPTGGEEKLFF TGCGCCAGCAGACCCACAGGGGGAGAGGAAAAACTGTTTTTT
TRBJ2-7 NA TRBV19 few CASKSPAESYEQYF TGTGCCAGTAAAAGTCCAGCGGAATCCTACGAGCAGTACTTC
TRBJ2-1 NA TRBV5-1 few CASSLAGLAIYNEQFF TGCGCCAGCAGCTTGGCCGGCCTAGCGATCTACAATGAGCAGTTCTTC
TRBJ2-1 TRBD1 TRBV4-3 NA CASSQGRDRLFF TGCGCCAGCAGCCAAGGGAGGGACAGGCTGTTCTTC
TRBJ2-1 NA TRBV5-5 NA CASSFMGYNEQFF TGTGCCAGCAGCTTTATGGGATACAATGAGCAGTTCTTC
TRBJ2-7 TRBD2 TRBV15 NA CATSREPGGGYEQYF TGTGCCACCAGCAGAGAGCCGGGAGGAGGGTACGAGCAGTACTTC
TRBJ1-4 TRBD1 TRBV20-1 few CSARDPGQELYEKLFF TGCAGTGCTAGAGACCCCGGACAGGAACTATATGAAAAACTGTTTTTT
TRBJ2-1 TRBD2 TRBV6-5 few CASSYATTSGSYEQFF TGTGCCAGCAGTTACGCAACTACGAGCGGGAGTTATGAGCAGTTCTTC
TRBJ2-2 NA TRBV28 NA CASSLPGSGGELFF TGTGCCAGCAGTTTGCCGGGGTCGGGCGGGGAGCTGTTTTTT
TRBJ1-2 NA TRBV6-5 few CASSSRTGSGYTF TGTGCCAGCAGTTCCAGAACAGGGAGCGGCTACACCTTC
TRBJ1-1 NA TRBV5-1 many CASSLGDANTEAFF TGCGCCAGCAGCTTAGGGGATGCGAACACTGAAGCTTTCTTT
TRBJ2-3 NA TRBV5-1 NA CASSFGSGSDTQYF TGCGCCAGCAGCTTTGGGTCCGGATCAGATACGCAGTATTTT
TRBJ2-5 TRBD2 TRBV7-8 NA CASSLGASGVVLYF TGTGCCAGCAGCTTAGGAGCTAGCGGAGTGGTCCTGTACTTC
TRBJ1-1 NA TRBV18 few CASSPTLGGTLNTEAFF TGTGCCAGCTCACCCACGTTAGGGGGGACATTGAACACTGAAGCTTTCTTT
TRBJ2-3 TRBD2 TRBV4-3 few CASSEEKTTSDSTDTQYF TGCGCCAGCAGCGAAGAAAAGACGACTAGCGACTCGACAGATACGCAGTATTTT
TRBJ2-2 TRBD2 TRBV28 few CASSFEGGPRTGELFF TGTGCCAGCAGTTTTGAGGGAGGGCCCAGAACCGGGGAGCTGTTTTTT
TRBJ2-5 TRBD1 TRBV27 many CASSKYRGLKETQYF TGTGCCAGCAGCAAATACAGGGGGCTGAAAGAGACCCAGTACTTC
TRBJ2-5 NA TRBV20-1 NA CSARNFGTGQETQYF TGCAGTGCTAGAAACTTCGGGACGGGCCAAGAGACCCAGTACTTC
TRBJ2-2 NA TRBV10-3 NA CAISVTDAGELFF TGTGCCATCAGCGTGACAGACGCCGGGGAGCTGTTTTTT
TRBJ2-1 NA TRBV20-1 NA CSARERVGHEQFF TGCAGTGCTAGAGAAAGGGTTGGGCATGAGCAGTTCTTC
TRBJ2-3 TRBD1 TRBV28 NA CASTRDRAGNTQYF TGTGCCAGTACACGGGACAGGGCGGGGAATACGCAGTATTTT
TRBJ2-1 NA TRBV6-5 few CASKQHNEQFF TGTGCCAGCAAACAGCACAATGAGCAGTTCTTC
TRBJ2-5 NA TRBV10-3 NA CAISEGGGGETQYF TGTGCCATCAGTGAGGGGGGTGGCGGAGAGACCCAGTACTTC
TRBJ2-5 NA TRBV14 NA CASSHRPGPKYF TGTGCCAGCAGCCACCGACCGGGACCTAAGTACTTC
TRBJ1-2 NA TRBV29-1 NA CSVDETGGYTF TGCAGCGTTGATGAAACAGGGGGCTACACCTTC
TRBJ2-3 NA TRBV12-3/TRBV12-4 few CASSTRRWDTQYF TGTGCCAGCTCAACCCGCCGTTGGGATACGCAGTATTTT
TRBJ2-1 NA TRBV7-2 NA CASSLLVSYNEQFF TGTGCCAGCAGCTTATTAGTCTCTTACAATGAGCAGTTCTTC
TRBJ1-2 NA TRBV29-1 few CSVEVAGDGYTF TGCAGCGTTGAAGTGGCAGGGGATGGCTACACCTTC
TRBJ2-2 NA TRBV5-4 NA CASSLTGYSGELFF TGTGCCAGCAGCTTGACAGGGTATTCCGGGGAGCTGTTTTTT
TRBJ2-2 NA TRBV3-1 NA CASSQHAVGGELFF TGTGCCAGCAGCCAACACGCCGTGGGCGGGGAGCTGTTTTTT
TRBJ2-7 NA TRBV6-5 NA CASSYSIGATYEQYF TGTGCCAGCAGTTACTCGATAGGGGCCACCTACGAGCAGTACTTC
TRBJ1-5 NA TRBV12-3/TRBV12-4 NA CASSFDSRSNSNQPQHF TGTGCCAGCAGTTTCGATTCTAGATCTAATAGCAATCAGCCCCAGCATTTT
TRBJ2-5 TRBD2 TRBV14 NA CASSQPTGLGMETQYF TGTGCCAGCAGCCAGCCGACTGGACTAGGGATGGAGACCCAGTACTTC
TRBJ1-2 NA TRBV5-1 NA CASSTATNYGYTF TGCGCCAGCAGTACGGCCACTAACTATGGCTACACCTTC
TRBJ2-3 TRBD2 TRBV7-9 NA CASSLLLAGGPVDTQYF TGTGCCAGCAGCCTACTACTAGCGGGAGGGCCCGTAGATACGCAGTATTTT
TRBJ2-5 NA TRBV5-1 many CASSLDGVEGETQYF TGCGCCAGCAGCTTGGATGGGGTGGAAGGAGAGACCCAGTACTTC
TRBJ2-1 TRBD2 TRBV6-4 few CASSDTAGMKNEQFF TGTGCCAGCAGTGACACAGCGGGAATGAAAAATGAGCAGTTCTTC
TRBJ2-7 NA TRBV7-2 many CASSLTGPTSREQYF TGTGCCAGCAGCCTCACAGGGCCCACCTCGCGGGAGCAGTACTTC
TRBJ2-1 NA TRBV3-1 many CASSLSSSYNEQFF TGTGCCAGCAGCCTGAGTAGTAGTTACAATGAGCAGTTCTTC
TRBJ2-4 TRBD2 TRBV6-5 NA CASSVLADKNIQYF TGTGCCAGCAGTGTACTAGCGGACAAAAACATTCAGTACTTC
TRBJ1-5 NA TRBV4-1 NA CASSLQGTNSNQPQHF TGCGCCAGCAGCCTACAGGGAACTAATAGCAATCAGCCCCAGCATTTT